Following are 15 T cell receptor beta chains from one sample sequenced in a study of T cell responses to AZD1222 COVID-19 vaccine. The table came from immunoSEQ multiplex PCR; TCRdb's copy has only in-frame clones and leaves some out. The sample shows roughly 110,000 clones, around 88% of them seen only once. The material was peripheral blood, obtained 28 days after the second AZD1222 dose. Every receptor here comes from an adult who received the AZD1222 COVID-19 vaccine.

V is TRBV6-2 or TRBV6-3 and J is TRBJ1-5; D remains ambiguous. Germline lookup yields CDR1 MNHEY and CDR2 SVGEGT. CDR3 length: 13 amino acids. V shed 1 base and J shed 0 bases, with 1 base lying between them. The CDR3 bases are TGTGCCAGCAGTTACTATAGCAATCAGCCCCAGCATTTT. Translation gives CASSYYSNQPQHF.

Only a few counts were recorded for this clone. Here the CDR3 DNA reads TGTGCCAGCAGTGAAGTGAGTTTCTTCCACTTT. Protein sequence: CASSEVSFFHF. The V call is TRBV6-1, the J call TRBJ1-6; D gene uncertain. With 1 base removed from V and 17 bases from J, the gap between germline ends came to 9 bases. Per the germline V gene, CDR1 is MNHNS and CDR2 is SASEGT. The length of the CDR3 is 11 residues.

V is TRBV28 and J is TRBJ2-5; maybe TRBD2 (6 bases). V was trimmed by 4 bases and J by 7 bases, leaving 22 bases between them. The CDR3 runs 16 residues. Germline V gene sequence: CDR1 MDHEN, CDR2 SYDVKM. CDR3 region: CASSSQAGGVLRTQYF. The CDR3 nucleotides are TGTGCCAGCAGTTCCCAAGCGGGTGGGGTTTTAAGGACCCAGTACTTC.

This chain uses TRBV11-3 with TRBJ1-5, with D unresolved. The CDR3 loop spans 11 amino acids. Trimming removed 5 bases at V and 10 bases at J, with 9 bases between. CDR1 is SGHNT, CDR2 YENEEA, per germline. The CDR3 DNA follows: TGTGCCAGCAGCCTCCGAAGTCCCCAGCATTTT. This codes for CASSLRSPQHF.

This clone has just one count. The V gene is TRBV27, the J gene TRBJ1-6; 7 nucleotides agree with TRBD1. CDR1 is MNHEY, CDR2 SMNVEV, per germline (reference sequence). The CDR3 totals 14 residues. The trim removed 7 bases at V and 6 bases at J, leaving 6 bases unmatched. CDR3 region: CASTPGTVNSPLHF. CDR3 nucleotides: TGTGCCAGCACCCCCGGGACAGTTAATTCACCCCTCCACTTT.

The V call is TRBV12-1, the J call TRBJ1-6; the table's D call, TRBD1, was not checked against the DNA. TRBV12-1 represents a pseudogene. This CDR3 spans 17 amino acids. For the CDR3, the DNA is TGTGCCAGCAGCTTTGCTGCGACAGGGAGTAATAATTCACCCCTCCACTTT. This codes for CASSFAATGSNNSPLHF.

In this sample, this clone is medium-sized. The chain employs TRBV7-2 and TRBJ1-4, with D perhaps matching TRBD1 (6 bases). Germline CDR1 is SGHTA and CDR2 is FQGNSA. V was shortened by 5 bases and J by 0 bases, with 19 bases between the two germline ends. The CDR3 spans 18 residues. In DNA form, the CDR3 reads TGTGCCAGCAGCCCCCTTAGGACAGACTTTGCAACTAATGAAAAACTGTTTTTT. Translation gives CASSPLRTDFATNEKLFF.

This chain links TRBV28 with TRBJ1-1; a possible D gene is TRBD1 (6 bases). The CDR3 runs 14 residues. Per the germline V gene, CDR1 is MDHEN and CDR2 is SYDVKM. Trimming removed 2 bases at V and 6 bases at J, with 13 bases between. The CDR3 spells CASSLLQGIAEAFF. The CDR3 nucleotides are TGTGCCAGCAGTTTACTACAGGGAATCGCTGAAGCTTTCTTT.

The chain employs TRBV6-2 or TRBV6-3 and TRBJ2-1; D is ambiguous. Germline V gene lookup returns CDR1 MNHEY and CDR2 SVGEGT. V was trimmed by 0 bases and J by 9 bases, leaving 3 bases between them. This CDR3 is 11 amino acids long. Here the CDR3 DNA reads TGTGCCAGCAGTTACTCGATTGAGCAGTTCTTC. Translated: CASSYSIEQFF.

The rearrangement joins TRBV5-4 to TRBJ1-3, with 10 bases that match TRBD1. The V segment lost 4 bases and the J segment 0 bases; nucleotides outside the gene matches: 7. The germline gives CDR1 SGHNT, CDR2 YYREEE (reference sequence). The CDR3 length is 17 residues. CDR3 nucleotides: TGTGCCAGCAGCATAAGACAGGGGGCGACCTCTGGAAACACCATATATTTT. The encoded protein is CASSIRQGATSGNTIYF.

This clone was counted ten times or more. The V call is TRBV5-4, the J call TRBJ1-6; 10 bases agree with TRBD1. Per the germline V gene, CDR1 is SGHNT and CDR2 is YYREEE (reference sequence). The CDR3 length is 18 residues. J gave up 7 bases and V 0 bases, and 10 bases lay outside the gene matches. The CDR3, as DNA: TGTGCCAGCAGCTTGGGACGACCCGGGACAGGGGTAAATTCACCCCTCCACTTT. The encoded protein is CASSLGRPGTGVNSPLHF.

The gene calls are TRBV5-1 and TRBJ2-7; D possibly uses TRBD1 or TRBD2 (6 bases each). The V and J ends lost 4 bases and 5 bases respectively, with 25 bases between them. This CDR3 has 17 amino acids. Germline V gene sequence: CDR1 SGHRS, CDR2 YFSETQ. Here the CDR3 DNA reads TGCGCCAGCAGCCAGACCATAGGGGGGCACTCCTTGGACGAGCAGTACTTC. It translates to CASSQTIGGHSLDEQYF.

This chain joins TRBV10-3 and TRBJ1-5; 7 bases match TRBD1. Germline V gene sequence: CDR1 ENHRY, CDR2 SYGVKD. After removal of 6 bases from V and 2 bases from J, the junction contained 7 bases not matched to a gene. The CDR3 contains 15 residues. The CDR3 sequence is CAISEGANGNQPQHF. The CDR3 region has the DNA TGTGCCATCAGCGAGGGGGCGAACGGCAATCAGCCCCAGCATTTT.

This clone has a single count. This chain uses TRBV2 with TRBJ1-2; no clear D. Germline V CDR1 and CDR2: SNHLY, FYNNEI. V lost 0 bases to trimming and J lost 11 bases, with 7 bases between them. The CDR3 contains 11 residues. The CDR3 nucleotides read TGTGCCAGCAGTGAAGCGAGGCGGTACACCTTC. Its translation is CASSEARRYTF.

This clone was picked up one time. The gene calls are TRBV28 and TRBJ1-6; 10 bases fit TRBD1. The CDR3 contains 14 residues. V gave up 7 bases and J gave up 7 bases; unmatched junction bases: 4. Per germline, CDR1 MDHEN and CDR2 SYDVKM. CDR3 in DNA: TGTGCCAGCAACCCGGGACAGGGGAATTCACCCCTCCACTTT. Translated, it gives CASNPGQGNSPLHF.